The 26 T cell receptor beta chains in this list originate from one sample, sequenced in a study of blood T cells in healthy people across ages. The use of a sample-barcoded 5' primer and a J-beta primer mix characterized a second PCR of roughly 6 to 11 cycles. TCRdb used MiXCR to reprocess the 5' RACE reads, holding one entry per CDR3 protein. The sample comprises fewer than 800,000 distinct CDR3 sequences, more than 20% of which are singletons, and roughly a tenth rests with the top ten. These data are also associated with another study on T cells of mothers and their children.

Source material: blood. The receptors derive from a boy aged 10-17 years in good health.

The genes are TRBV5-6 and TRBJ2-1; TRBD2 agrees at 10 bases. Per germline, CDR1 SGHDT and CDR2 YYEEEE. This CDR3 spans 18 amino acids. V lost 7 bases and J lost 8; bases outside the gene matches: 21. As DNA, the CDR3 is TGTGCCAGCTCAGAGGGGAAGTTCGGGACTAGCGATATGGATGAGCAGTTCTTC. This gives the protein CASSEGKFGTSDMDEQFF.

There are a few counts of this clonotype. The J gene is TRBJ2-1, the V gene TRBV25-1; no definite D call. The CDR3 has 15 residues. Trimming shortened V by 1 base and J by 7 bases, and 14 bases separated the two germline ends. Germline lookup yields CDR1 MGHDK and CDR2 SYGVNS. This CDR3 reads CASSESPRFRNEQFF. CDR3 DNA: TGTGCCAGCAGTGAATCCCCCCGCTTCCGTAATGAGCAGTTCTTC.

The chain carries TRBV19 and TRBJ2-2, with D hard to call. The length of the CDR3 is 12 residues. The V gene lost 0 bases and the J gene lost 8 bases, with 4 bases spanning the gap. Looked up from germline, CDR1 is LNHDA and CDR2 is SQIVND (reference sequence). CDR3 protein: CASSIDEGELFF. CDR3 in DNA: TGTGCCAGTAGTATAGATGAGGGGGAGCTGTTTTTT.

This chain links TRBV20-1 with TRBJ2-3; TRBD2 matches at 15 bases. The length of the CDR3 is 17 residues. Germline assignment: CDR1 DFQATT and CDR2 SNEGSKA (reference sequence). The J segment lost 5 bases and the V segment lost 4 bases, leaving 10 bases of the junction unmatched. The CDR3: CSANPLGLAGGEDTQYF. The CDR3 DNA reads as TGCAGTGCTAACCCCCTAGGACTAGCGGGAGGGGAAGATACGCAGTATTTT.

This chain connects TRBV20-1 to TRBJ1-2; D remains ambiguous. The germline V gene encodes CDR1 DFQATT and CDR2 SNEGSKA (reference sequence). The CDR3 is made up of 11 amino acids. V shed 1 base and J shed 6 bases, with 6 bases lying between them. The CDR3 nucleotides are TGCAGTGCTAGAGGCGAGGATGGCTACACCTTC. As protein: CSARGEDGYTF.

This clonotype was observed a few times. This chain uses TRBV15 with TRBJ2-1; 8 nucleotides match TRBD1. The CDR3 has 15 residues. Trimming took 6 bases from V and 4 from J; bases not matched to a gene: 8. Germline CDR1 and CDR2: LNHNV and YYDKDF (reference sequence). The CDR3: CATSNGTGRYNEQFF. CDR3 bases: TGTGCCACCAGTAACGGGACAGGCAGATACAATGAGCAGTTCTTC.

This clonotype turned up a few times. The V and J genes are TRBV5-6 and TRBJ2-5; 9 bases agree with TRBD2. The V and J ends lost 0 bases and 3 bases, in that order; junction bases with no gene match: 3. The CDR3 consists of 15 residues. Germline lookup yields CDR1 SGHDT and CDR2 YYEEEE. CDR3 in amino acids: CASSLGPSGEETQYF. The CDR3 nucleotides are TGTGCCAGCAGCTTGGGCCCTAGCGGGGAAGAGACCCAGTACTTC. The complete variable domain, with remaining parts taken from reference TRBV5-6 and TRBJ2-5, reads DAGVTQSPTHLIKTRGQQVTLRCSPKSGHDTVSWYQQALGQGPQFIFQYYEEEERQRGNFPDRFSGHQFPNYSSELNVNALLLGDSALYLCASSLGPSGEETQYFGPGTRLLVL.

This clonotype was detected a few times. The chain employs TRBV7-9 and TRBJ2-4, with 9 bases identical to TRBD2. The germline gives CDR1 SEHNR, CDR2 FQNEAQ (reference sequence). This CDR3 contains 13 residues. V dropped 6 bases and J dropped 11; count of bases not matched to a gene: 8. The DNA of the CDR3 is TGTGCCAGCAGTCCCAGCGGGAGGATTGTTCAGTACTTC. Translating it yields CASSPSGRIVQYF.

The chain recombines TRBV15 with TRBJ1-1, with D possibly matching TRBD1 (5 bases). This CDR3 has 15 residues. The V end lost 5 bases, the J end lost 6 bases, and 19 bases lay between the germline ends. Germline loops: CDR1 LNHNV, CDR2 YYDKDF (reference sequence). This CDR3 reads CATSPRTLWGAEAFF. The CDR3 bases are TGTGCCACCAGCCCCAGGACACTCTGGGGCGCTGAAGCTTTCTTT.

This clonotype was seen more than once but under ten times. The chain's CDR3 is CASSLDDNTEAFF. In nucleotides, the CDR3 is TGCGCCAGCAGCTTGGACGATAACACTGAAGCTTTCTTT. The V call is TRBV5-1, the J call TRBJ1-1; D is ambiguous. CDR3 length: 13 amino acids. The germline CDR1 and CDR2 sequences are SGHRS and YFSETQ. The V end lost 0 bases, the J end lost 2 bases, and 5 bases lay between the germline ends.

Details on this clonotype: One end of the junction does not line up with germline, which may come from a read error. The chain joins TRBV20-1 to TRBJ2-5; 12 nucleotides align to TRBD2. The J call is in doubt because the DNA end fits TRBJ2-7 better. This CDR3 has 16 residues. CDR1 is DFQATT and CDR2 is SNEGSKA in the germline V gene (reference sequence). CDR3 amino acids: CSTRDPLAGGSYEQYF. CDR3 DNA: TGCAGTACTAGAGACCCACTAGCGGGGGGTTCCTACGAGCAGTACTTC.

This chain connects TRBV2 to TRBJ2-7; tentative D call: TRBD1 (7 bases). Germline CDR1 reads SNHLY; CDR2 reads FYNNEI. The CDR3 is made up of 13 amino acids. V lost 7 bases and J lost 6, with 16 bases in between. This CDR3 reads CASNAGQILEQYF. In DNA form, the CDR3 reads TGTGCCAGCAATGCGGGACAGATTCTCGAGCAGTACTTC.

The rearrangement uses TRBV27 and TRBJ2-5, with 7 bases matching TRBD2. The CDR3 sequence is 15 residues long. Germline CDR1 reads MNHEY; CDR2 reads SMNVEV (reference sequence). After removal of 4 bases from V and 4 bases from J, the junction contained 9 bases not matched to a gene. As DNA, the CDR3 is TGTGCCAGCAGTTCCGGACTAGGAAGAAGAGAGACCCAGTACTTC. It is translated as CASSSGLGRRETQYF.

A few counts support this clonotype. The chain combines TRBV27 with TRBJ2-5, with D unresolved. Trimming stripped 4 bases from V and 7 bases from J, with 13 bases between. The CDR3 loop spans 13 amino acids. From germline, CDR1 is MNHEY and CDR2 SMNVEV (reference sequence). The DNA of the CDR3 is TGTGCCAGCAGTTCGGATACAGAACCGACCCAGTACTTC. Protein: CASSSDTEPTQYF.

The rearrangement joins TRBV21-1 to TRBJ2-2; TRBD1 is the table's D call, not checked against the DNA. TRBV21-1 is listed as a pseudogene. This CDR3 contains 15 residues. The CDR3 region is CASSKLGVRPGELFF. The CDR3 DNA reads TGTGCCAGCAGCAAACTAGGGGTACGGCCCGGGGAGCTGTTTTTT.

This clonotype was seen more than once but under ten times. DNA for the CDR3: TGTGCCAGCAGCCCACCTGGACGATACGACCCGGCCTATAATGAAAAACTGTTTTTT. Protein product: CASSPPGRYDPAYNEKLFF. The chain combines TRBV3-1 with TRBJ1-4; the D is unclear. Germline loops: CDR1 LGHDT, CDR2 YNNKEL (reference sequence). This CDR3 comprises 19 residues. Trimming removed 4 bases from V and 4 bases from J, with 25 bases in between. The entire variable domain, with the rest obtained from reference TRBV3-1 and TRBJ1-4, is as follows: DTAVSQTPKYLVTQMGNDKSIKCEQNLGHDTMYWYKQDSKKFLKIMFSYNNKELIINETVPNRFSPKSPDKAHLNLHINSLELGDSAVYFCASSPPGRYDPAYNEKLFFGSGTQLSVL.

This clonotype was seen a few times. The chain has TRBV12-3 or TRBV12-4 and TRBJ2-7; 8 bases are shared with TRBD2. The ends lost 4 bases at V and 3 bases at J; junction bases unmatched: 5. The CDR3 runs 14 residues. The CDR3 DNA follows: TGTGCCAGCAGTTCGACTAGCGTTTACTACGAGCAGTACTTC. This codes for CASSSTSVYYEQYF.

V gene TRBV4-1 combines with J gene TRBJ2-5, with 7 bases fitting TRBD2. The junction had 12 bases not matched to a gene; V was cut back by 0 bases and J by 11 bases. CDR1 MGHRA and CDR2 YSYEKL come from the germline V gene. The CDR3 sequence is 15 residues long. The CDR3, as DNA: TGCGCCAGCAGCCAAGATCAAGGGTGGGCGGGAGAGCAGTACTTC. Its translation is CASSQDQGWAGEQYF.

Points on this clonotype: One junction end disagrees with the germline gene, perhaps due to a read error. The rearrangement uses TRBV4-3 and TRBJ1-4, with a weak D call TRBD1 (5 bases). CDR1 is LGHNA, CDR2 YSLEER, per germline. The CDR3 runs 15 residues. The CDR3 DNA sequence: TGCGCCAGCAGCCAAGTCGAGGGGTATCAGGAAAAACTGCTTTTT. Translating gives CASSQVEGYQEKLLF.

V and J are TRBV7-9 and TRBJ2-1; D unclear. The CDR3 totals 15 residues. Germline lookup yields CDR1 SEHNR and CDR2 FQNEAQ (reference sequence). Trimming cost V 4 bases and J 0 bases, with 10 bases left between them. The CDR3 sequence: CASSSKESSYNEQFF. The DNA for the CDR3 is TGTGCCAGCAGCTCCAAAGAGAGCTCCTACAATGAGCAGTTCTTC.

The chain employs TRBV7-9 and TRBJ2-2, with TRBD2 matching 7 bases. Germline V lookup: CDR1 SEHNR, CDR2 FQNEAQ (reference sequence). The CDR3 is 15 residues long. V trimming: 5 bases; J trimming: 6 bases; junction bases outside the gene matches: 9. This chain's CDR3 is CASSGGLGVPGELFF. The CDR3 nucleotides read TGTGCCAGCAGCGGCGGACTAGGGGTCCCCGGGGAGCTGTTTTTT.

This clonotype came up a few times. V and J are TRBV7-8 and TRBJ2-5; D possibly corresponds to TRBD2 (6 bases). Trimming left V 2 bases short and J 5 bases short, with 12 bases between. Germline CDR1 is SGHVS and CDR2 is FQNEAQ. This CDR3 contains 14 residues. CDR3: CASSLLEGRETQYF. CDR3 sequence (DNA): TGTGCCAGCAGCTTACTGGAGGGGCGGGAGACCCAGTACTTC. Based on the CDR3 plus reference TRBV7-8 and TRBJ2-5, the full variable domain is GAGVSQSPRYKVAKRGQDVALRCDPISGHVSLFWYQQALGQGPEFLTYFQNEAQLDKSGLPSDRFFAERPEGSVSTLKIQRTQQEDSAVYLCASSLLEGRETQYFGPGTRLLVL.

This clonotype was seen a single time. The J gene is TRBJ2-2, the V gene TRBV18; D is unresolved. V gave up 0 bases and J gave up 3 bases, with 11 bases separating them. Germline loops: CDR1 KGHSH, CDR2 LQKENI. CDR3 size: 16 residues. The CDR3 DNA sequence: TGTGCCAGCTCACCACCGGTGGAAGAGGACACCGGGGAGCTGTTTTTT. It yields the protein CASSPPVEEDTGELFF.

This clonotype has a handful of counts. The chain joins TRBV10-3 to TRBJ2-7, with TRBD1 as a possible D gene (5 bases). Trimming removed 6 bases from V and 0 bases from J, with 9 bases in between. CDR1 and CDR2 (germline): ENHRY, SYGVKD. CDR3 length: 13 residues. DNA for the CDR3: TGTGCCATCAGCCAGGGATCCTCCTACGAGCAGTACTTC. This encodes CAISQGSSYEQYF.

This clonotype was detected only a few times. CDR3 bases: TGCAGTGCTAGAGAGCAGGGGCCCAATGAGCAGTTCTTC. Its protein is CSAREQGPNEQFF. The rearrangement links TRBV20-1 to TRBJ2-1, with D possibly matching TRBD1 (6 bases). Germline V gives CDR1 DFQATT, CDR2 SNEGSKA (reference sequence). V was pared by 0 bases and J by 6 bases, with 9 bases between. This CDR3 region has 13 residues.

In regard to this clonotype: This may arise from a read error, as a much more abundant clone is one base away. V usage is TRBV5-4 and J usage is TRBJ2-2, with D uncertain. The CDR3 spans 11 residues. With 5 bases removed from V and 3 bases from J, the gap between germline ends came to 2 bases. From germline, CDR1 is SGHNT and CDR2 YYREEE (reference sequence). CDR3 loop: CASSDTGELFF. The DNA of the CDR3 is TGTGCCAGCAGTGACACCGGGGAGCTGTTTTTT.